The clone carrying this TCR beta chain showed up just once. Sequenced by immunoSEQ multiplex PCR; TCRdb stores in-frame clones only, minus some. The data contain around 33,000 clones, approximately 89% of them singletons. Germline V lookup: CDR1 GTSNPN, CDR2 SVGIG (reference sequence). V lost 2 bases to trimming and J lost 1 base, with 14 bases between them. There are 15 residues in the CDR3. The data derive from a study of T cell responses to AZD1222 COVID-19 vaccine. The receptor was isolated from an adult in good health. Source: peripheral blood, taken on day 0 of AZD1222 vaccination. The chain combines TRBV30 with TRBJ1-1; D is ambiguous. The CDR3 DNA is TGTGCCTGGAGTCCCCCGGGAGTACGGAACACTGAAGCTTTCTTT. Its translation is CAWSPPGVRNTEAFF. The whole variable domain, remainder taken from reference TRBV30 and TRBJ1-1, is SQTIHQWPATLVQPVGSPLSLECTVEGTSNPNLYWYRQAAGRGLQLLFYSVGIGQISSEVPQNLSASRPQDRQFILSSKKLLLSDSGFYLCAWSPPGVRNTEAFFGQGTRLTVV.